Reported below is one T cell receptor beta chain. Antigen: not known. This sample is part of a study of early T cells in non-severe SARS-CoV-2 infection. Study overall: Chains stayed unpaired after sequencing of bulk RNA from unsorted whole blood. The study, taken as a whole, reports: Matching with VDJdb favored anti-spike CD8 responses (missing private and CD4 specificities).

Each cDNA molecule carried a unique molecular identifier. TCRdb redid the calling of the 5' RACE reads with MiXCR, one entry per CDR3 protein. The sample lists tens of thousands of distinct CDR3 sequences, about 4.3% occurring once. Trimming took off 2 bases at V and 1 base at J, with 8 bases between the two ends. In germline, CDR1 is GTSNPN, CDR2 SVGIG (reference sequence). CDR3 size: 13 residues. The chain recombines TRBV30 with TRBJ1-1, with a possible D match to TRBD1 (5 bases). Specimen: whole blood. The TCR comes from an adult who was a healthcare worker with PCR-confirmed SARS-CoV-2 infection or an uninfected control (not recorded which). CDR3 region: CAWSNRRNTEAFF. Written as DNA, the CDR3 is TGTGCCTGGAGTAACAGGAGGAACACTGAAGCTTTCTTT. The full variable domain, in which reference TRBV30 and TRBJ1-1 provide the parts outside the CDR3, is SQTIHQWPATLVQPVGSPLSLECTVEGTSNPNLYWYRQAAGRGLQLLFYSVGIGQISSEVPQNLSASRPQDRQFILSSKKLLLSDSGFYLCAWSNRRNTEAFFGQGTRLTVV.